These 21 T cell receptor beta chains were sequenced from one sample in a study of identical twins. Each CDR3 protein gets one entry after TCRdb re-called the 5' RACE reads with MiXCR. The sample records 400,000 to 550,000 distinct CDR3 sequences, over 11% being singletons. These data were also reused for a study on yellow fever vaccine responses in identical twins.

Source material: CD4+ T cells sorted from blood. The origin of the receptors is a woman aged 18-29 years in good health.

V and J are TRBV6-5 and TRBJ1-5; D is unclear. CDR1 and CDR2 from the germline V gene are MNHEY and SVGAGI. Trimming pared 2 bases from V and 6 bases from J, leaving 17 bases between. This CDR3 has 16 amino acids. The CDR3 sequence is CASSYGIGREGQPQHF. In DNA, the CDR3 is TGTGCCAGCAGTTACGGGATAGGGAGGGAAGGTCAGCCCCAGCATTTT.

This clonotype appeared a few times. The CDR3 DNA reads as TGTGCCAGCAGCCGTGGCGGGGAAGGGAGCAATGAGCAGTTCTTC. Encoded protein: CASSRGGEGSNEQFF. The chain uses TRBV28 and TRBJ2-1, with D possibly matching TRBD2 (6 bases). CDR1 and CDR2 (germline): MDHEN, SYDVKM. V was trimmed by 6 bases and J by 6 bases, leaving 18 bases between them. The CDR3 consists of 15 residues.

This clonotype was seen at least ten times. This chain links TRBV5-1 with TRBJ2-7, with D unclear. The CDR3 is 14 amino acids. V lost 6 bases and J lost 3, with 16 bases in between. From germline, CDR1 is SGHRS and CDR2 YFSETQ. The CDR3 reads CASMMYRGSYEQYF. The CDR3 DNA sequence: TGCGCCAGCATGATGTACAGAGGAAGCTACGAGCAGTACTTC.

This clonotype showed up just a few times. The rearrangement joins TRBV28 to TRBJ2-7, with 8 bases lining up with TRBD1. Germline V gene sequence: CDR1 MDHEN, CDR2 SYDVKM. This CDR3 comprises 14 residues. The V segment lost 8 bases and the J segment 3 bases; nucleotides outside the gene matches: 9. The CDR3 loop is CASQSRDRIYEQYF. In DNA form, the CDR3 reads TGTGCCAGCCAGAGTCGGGACAGGATCTACGAGCAGTACTTC.

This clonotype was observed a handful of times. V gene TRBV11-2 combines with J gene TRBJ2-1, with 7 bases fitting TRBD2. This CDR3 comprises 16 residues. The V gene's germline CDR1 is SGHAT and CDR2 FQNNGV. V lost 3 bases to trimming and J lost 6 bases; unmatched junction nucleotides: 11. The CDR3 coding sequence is TGTGCCAGCAGCTTCCAGCGGGGAGACTTAGGCAATGAGCAGTTCTTC. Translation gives CASSFQRGDLGNEQFF.

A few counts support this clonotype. Here the CDR3 reads CASSLPVGTSGAERWNEQFF. The CDR3 nucleotides are TGCGCCAGCAGCCTACCGGTGGGGACTAGCGGGGCTGAAAGGTGGAATGAGCAGTTCTTC. The chain employs TRBV5-1 and TRBJ2-1, with TRBD2 identical over 13 bases. CDR3 length equals 20 residues. V was pared by 4 bases and J by 7 bases, with 20 bases of the junction left unmatched. Germline V gives CDR1 SGHRS, CDR2 YFSETQ.

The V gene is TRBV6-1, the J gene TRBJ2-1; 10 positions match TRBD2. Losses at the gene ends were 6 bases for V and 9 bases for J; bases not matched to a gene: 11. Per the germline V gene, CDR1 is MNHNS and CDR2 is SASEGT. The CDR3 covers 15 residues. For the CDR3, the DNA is TGTGCCAGCAGAAAAAGCGGGGGGGCCTCTCGTGAGCAGTTCTTC. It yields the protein CASRKSGGASREQFF.

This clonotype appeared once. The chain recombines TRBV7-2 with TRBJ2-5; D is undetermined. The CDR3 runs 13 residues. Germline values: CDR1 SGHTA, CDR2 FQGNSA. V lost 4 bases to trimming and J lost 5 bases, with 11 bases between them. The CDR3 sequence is CASSSMYGETQYF. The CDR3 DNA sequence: TGTGCCAGCAGCTCGATGTATGGGGAGACCCAGTACTTC.

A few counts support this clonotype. The CDR3 sequence: CASSYGTSLGEQYF. CDR3 nucleotide sequence: TGTGCCAGCAGTTACGGGACTAGCTTAGGCGAGCAGTACTTC. The rearrangement links TRBV6-5 to TRBJ2-7; 9 bases map to TRBD2. The CDR3 is 14 amino acids. V was clipped by 2 bases and J by 6 bases; unmatched bases: 5. Germline V gene sequence: CDR1 MNHEY, CDR2 SVGAGI.

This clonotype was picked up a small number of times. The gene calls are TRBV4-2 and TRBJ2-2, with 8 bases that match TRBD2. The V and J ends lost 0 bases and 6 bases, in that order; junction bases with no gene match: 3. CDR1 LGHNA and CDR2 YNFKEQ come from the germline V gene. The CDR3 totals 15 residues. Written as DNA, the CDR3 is TGTGCCAGCAGCCAAGATGACGGGGGGGCCGGGGAGCTGTTTTTT. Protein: CASSQDDGGAGELFF.

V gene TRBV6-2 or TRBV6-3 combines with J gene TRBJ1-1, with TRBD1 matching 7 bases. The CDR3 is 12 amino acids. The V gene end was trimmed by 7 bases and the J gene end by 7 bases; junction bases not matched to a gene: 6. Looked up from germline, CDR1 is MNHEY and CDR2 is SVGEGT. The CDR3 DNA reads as TGTGCCAGCAATAGAGGGACAGATGAAGCTTTCTTT. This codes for CASNRGTDEAFF.

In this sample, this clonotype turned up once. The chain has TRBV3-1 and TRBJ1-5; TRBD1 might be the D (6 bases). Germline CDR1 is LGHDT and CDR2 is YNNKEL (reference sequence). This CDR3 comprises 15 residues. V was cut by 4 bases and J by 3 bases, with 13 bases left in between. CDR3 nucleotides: TGTGCCAGCAGCCGCAGTCAGGGGCCCAATCAGCCCCAGCATTTT. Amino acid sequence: CASSRSQGPNQPQHF.

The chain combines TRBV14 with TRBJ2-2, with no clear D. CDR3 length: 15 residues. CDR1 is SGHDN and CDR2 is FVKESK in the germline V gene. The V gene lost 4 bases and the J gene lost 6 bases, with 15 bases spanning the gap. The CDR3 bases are TGTGCCAGCAGCCGAGGAAGGAGAAGGGCCGGGGAGCTGTTTTTT. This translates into CASSRGRRRAGELFF.

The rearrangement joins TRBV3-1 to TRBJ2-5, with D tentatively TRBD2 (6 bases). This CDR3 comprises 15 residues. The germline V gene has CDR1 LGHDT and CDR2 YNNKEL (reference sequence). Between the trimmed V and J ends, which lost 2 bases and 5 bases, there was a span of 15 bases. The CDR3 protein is CASSQRRVSSETQYF. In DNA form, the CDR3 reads TGTGCCAGCAGCCAAAGGAGGGTATCATCGGAGACCCAGTACTTC.

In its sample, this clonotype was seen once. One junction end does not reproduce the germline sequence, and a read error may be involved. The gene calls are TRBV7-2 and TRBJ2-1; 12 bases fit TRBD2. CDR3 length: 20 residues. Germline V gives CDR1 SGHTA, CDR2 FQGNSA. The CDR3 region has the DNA TGTGCCAGCACCTTATGGGCTAGCGGGGGGGCCAAGACATCCAACAATGAGCAGTTCTTC. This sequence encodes CASTLWASGGAKTSNNEQFF.

For the CDR3, the DNA is TGCAGTGCTAGAGAACCGTTCGGGGCGGGAGCTTATAGCACAGATACGCAGTATTTT. This encodes CSAREPFGAGAYSTDTQYF. The chain carries TRBV20-1 and TRBJ2-3, with 7 positions matching TRBD2. The germline V gene encodes CDR1 DFQATT and CDR2 SNEGSKA (reference sequence). This CDR3 contains 19 residues. V dropped 0 bases and J dropped 0; count of bases not matched to a gene: 15.

CDR3 residues: CASSWESTGDTGELFF. CDR3 nucleotides: TGTGCCAGCAGCTGGGAGTCGACAGGGGATACCGGGGAGCTGTTTTTT. The chain employs TRBV11-3 and TRBJ2-2, with TRBD1 matching over 8 bases. With V trimmed by 4 bases and J by 5 bases, 9 bases remained unmatched. The CDR3 runs to 16 residues. Germline-derived CDR1 and CDR2 are SGHNT and YENEEA.

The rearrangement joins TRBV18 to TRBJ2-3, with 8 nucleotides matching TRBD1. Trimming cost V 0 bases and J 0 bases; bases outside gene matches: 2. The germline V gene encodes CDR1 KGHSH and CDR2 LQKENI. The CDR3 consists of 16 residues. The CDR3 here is CASSPPTGVSTDTQYF. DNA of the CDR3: TGTGCCAGCTCACCACCGACAGGGGTGAGCACAGATACGCAGTATTTT.

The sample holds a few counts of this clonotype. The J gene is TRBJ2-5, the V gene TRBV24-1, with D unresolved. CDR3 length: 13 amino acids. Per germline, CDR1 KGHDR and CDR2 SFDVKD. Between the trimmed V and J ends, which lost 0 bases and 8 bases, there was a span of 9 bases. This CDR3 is CATSDLGVGTQYF. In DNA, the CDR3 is TGTGCCACCAGTGATTTGGGCGTCGGTACCCAGTACTTC.

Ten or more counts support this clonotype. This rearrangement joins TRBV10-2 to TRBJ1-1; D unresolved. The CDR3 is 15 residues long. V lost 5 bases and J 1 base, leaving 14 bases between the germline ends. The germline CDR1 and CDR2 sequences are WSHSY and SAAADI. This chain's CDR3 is CASSNPLVGNTEAFF. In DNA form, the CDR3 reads TGCGCCAGCAGTAACCCTTTGGTTGGGAACACTGAAGCTTTCTTT.

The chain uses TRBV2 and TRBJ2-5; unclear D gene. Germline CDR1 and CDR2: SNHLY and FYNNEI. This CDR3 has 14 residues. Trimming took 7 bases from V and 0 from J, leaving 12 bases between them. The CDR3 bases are TGTGCCAGCATAGTCTCCGAGTACCAAGAGACCCAGTACTTC. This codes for CASIVSEYQETQYF.